These T cell receptor beta chains were read from a single sample in a study of technical replicates of blood from a few donors. Some clones are missing from TCRdb's copy, which holds only in-frame ones; the method was immunoSEQ multiplex PCR. The sample has about 76,000 clones; 94% are singletons. Sequenced sample: T cells isolated from PBMCs. These receptor sequences come from a human donor in good health. CDR3s include the opening cysteine and the closing phenylalanine or tryptophan. D genes are given only for firm matches. Clone size is given for some rows only: seen once, a few or many times, or a class if the clone is expanded.

D gene	V gene	J gene	clone size	CDR3 DNA	CDR3 protein
-	TRBV9	TRBJ2-5	-	TGTGCCAGCAGCACTCAAGAGACCCAGTACTTC	CASSTQETQYF
TRBD2	TRBV18	TRBJ2-1	once	TGTGCCAGCTCCTTTGGACTAGCGGGAGTTAATGAGCAGTTCTTC	CASSFGLAGVNEQFF
-	TRBV30	TRBJ1-4	-	TGTGCCTGGAGTCTGACGGGTAATGAAAAACTGTTTTTT	CAWSLTGNEKLFF
-	TRBV21-1	TRBJ2-7	-	TGTGCCAGCAGCACGAGGAAAGGGGATCCCTACGAGCAGTACTTC	CASSTRKGDPYEQYF
TRBD1	TRBV5-1	TRBJ2-7	-	TGCGCCAGCGGACCCTCCGGGACAGGCTACGAGCAGTACTTC	CASGPSGTGYEQYF
TRBD2	TRBV18	TRBJ2-3	-	TGTGCCAGCTCACCGACGGGGGGGCGGGAGATCGCAGATACGCAGTATTTT	CASSPTGGREIADTQYF
TRBD2	TRBV9	TRBJ2-1	-	TGTGCCAGCAGCGTAGTTCCTGAGTGGCGGGAGATCAATGAGCAGTTCTTC	CASSVVPEWREINEQFF
-	TRBV7-6	TRBJ1-2	-	TGTGCCAGCAGCGACCATCGGCGGACAGACTCTAACTATGGCTACACCTTC	CASSDHRRTDSNYGYTF
-	TRBV6-6	TRBJ2-5	-	TGTGCCAGCAGTTCCAGGGTTTCGGAGACCCAGTACTTC	CASSSRVSETQYF
TRBD2	TRBV5-6	TRBJ2-1	few	TGTGCCAGCAGCTTAACCCGACTAGCGGGATACGCCGCACAGTTCTTC	CASSLTRLAGYAAQFF
TRBD2	TRBV27	TRBJ2-1	-	TGTGCCAGCAGTTCCCCGCTAGCGGGGATCTACAATGAGCAGTTCTTC	CASSSPLAGIYNEQFF
TRBD2	TRBV7-8	TRBJ2-7	once	TGTGCCAGCAGCTTCGGGACTAGCGGGGGGATCTCCTACGAGCAGTACTTC	CASSFGTSGGISYEQYF
TRBD1	TRBV5-1	TRBJ1-1	-	TGCGCCAGCAGCTTATACATGACAGGGGGAGTCAGCACTGAAGCTTTCTTT	CASSLYMTGGVSTEAFF
-	TRBV25-1	TRBJ1-1	-	TGTGCCAGCAGTGACGAGACTATGAACACTGAAGCTTTCTTT	CASSDETMNTEAFF
TRBD2	TRBV7-3	TRBJ2-1	-	TGTGCCAGCAGCTTAACTAGCGGGAGGGCCTATGAGCAGTTCTTC	CASSLTSGRAYEQFF
TRBD2	TRBV27	TRBJ2-3	-	TGTGCCAGCAGTTTCCAGCGGGAGGAAAGGGGCACAGATACGCAGTATTTT	CASSFQREERGTDTQYF